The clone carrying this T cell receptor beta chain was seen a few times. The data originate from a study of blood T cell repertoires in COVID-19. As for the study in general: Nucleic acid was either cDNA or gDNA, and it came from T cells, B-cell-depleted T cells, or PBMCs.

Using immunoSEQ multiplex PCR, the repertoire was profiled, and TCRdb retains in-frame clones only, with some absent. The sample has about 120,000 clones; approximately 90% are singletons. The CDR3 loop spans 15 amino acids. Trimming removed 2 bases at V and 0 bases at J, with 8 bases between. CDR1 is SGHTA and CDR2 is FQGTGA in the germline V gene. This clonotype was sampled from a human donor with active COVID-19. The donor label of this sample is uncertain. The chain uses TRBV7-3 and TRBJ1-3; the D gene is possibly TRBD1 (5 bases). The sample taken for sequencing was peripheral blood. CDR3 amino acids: CASSLADSSGNTIYF. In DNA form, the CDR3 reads TGTGCCAGCAGCTTAGCTGACAGCTCTGGAAACACCATATATTTT.